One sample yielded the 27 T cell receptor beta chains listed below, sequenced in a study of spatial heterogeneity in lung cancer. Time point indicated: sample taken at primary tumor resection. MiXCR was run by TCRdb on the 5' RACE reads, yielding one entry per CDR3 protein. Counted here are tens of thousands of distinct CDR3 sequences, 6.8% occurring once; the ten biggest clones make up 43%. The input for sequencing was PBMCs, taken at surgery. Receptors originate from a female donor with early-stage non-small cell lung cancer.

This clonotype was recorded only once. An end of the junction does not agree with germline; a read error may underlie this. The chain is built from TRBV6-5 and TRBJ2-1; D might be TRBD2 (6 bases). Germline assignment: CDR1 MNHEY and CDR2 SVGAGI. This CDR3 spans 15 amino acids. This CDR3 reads CASSYRESSYNEKFF. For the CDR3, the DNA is TGTGCCAGCAGTTACCGGGAGAGCTCCTACAATGAGAAGTTCTTC.

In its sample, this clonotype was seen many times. The CDR3 region has the DNA TGTGCCACCAGCAGGCCAAGGAGGGACACTGAAGCTTTCTTT. This gives the protein CATSRPRRDTEAFF. This chain connects TRBV15 to TRBJ1-1; D is undetermined. The CDR3 totals 14 residues. Looked up from germline, CDR1 is LNHNV and CDR2 is YYDKDF (reference sequence). V was clipped by 3 bases and J by 3 bases, with 11 bases between them. The whole variable domain, remainder taken from reference TRBV15 and TRBJ1-1, is DAMVIQNPRYQVTQFGKPVTLSCSQTLNHNVMYWYQQKSSQAPKLLFHYYDKDFNNEADTPDNFQSRRPNTSFCFLDIRSPGLGDTAMYLCATSRPRRDTEAFFGQGTRLTVV.

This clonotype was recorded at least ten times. Here the CDR3 DNA reads TGTGCCAGCAGAGGCCCAGGGAAGGCGACTGAAGCTTTCTTT. This codes for CASRGPGKATEAFF. The chain joins TRBV7-9 to TRBJ1-1; TRBD1 is a possible D gene (5 bases). Trimming pared 6 bases from V and 5 bases from J, leaving 16 bases between. The CDR3 contains 14 residues. In germline, CDR1 is SEHNR, CDR2 FQNEAQ (reference sequence). The full variable domain, its missing parts supplied by reference TRBV7-9 and TRBJ1-1, is DTGVSQNPRHKITKRGQNVTFRCDPISEHNRLYWYRQTLGQGPEFLTYFQNEAQLEKSRLLSDRFSAERPKGSFSTLEIQRTEQGDSAMYLCASRGPGKATEAFFGQGTRLTVV.

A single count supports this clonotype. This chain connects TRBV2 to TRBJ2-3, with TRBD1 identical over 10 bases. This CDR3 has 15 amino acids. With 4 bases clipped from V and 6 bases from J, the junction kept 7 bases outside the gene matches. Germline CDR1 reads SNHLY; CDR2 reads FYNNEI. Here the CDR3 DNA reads TGTGCCAGCAGTGGGACAGGGGGAAGGAGGGATACGCAGTATTTT. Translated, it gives CASSGTGGRRDTQYF. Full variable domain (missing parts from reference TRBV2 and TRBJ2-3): EPEVTQTPSHQVTQMGQEVILRCVPISNHLYFYWYRQILGQKVEFLVSFYNNEISEKSEIFDDQFSVERPDGSNFTLKIRSTKLEDSAMYFCASSGTGGRRDTQYFGPGTRLTVL.

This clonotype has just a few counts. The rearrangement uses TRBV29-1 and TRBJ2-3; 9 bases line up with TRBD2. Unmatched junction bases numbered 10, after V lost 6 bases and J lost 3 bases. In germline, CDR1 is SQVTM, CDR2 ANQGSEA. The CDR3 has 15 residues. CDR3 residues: CSVIRAGGPTDTQYF. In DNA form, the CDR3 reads TGCAGCGTCATTCGGGCGGGGGGGCCTACAGATACGCAGTATTTT.

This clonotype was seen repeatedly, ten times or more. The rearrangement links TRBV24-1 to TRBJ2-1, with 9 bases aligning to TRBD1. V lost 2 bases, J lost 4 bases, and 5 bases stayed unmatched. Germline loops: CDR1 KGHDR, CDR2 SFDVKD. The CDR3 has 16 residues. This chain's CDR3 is CATSDYGTGKYNEQFF. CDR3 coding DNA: TGTGCCACCAGTGATTATGGGACAGGGAAATACAATGAGCAGTTCTTC.

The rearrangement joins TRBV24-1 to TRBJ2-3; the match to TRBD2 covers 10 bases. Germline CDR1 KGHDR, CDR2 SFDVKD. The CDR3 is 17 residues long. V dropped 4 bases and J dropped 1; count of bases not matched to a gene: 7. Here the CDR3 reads CATSELTSGYGTDTQYF. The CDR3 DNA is TGTGCCACCAGTGAACTGACTAGCGGGTATGGCACAGATACGCAGTATTTT.

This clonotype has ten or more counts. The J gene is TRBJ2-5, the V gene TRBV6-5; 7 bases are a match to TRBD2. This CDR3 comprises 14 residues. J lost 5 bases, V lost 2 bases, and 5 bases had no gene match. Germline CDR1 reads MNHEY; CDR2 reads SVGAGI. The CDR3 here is CASSYDGAGETQYF. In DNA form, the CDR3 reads TGTGCCAGCAGTTACGATGGAGCGGGGGAGACCCAGTACTTC.

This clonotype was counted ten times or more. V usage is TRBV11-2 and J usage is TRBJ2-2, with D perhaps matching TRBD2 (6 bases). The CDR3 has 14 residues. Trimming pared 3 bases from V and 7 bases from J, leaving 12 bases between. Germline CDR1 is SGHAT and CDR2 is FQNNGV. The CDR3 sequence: CASSLGGFGGELFF. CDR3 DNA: TGTGCCAGCAGCTTGGGGGGATTCGGCGGGGAGCTGTTTTTT.

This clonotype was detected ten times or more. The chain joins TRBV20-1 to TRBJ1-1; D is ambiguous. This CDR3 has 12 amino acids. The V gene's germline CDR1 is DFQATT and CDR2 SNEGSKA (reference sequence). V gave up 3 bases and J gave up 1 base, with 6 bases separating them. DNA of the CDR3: TGCAGTGCTAGTTCCAGGAACACTGAAGCTTTCTTT. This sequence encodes CSASSRNTEAFF.

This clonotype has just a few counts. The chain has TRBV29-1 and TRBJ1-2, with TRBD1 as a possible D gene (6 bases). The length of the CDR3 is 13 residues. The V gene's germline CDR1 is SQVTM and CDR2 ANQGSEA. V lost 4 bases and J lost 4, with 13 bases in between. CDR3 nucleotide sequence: TGCAGCGTTGCTCGTCAGGGGCCCTATGGCTACACCTTC. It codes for CSVARQGPYGYTF.

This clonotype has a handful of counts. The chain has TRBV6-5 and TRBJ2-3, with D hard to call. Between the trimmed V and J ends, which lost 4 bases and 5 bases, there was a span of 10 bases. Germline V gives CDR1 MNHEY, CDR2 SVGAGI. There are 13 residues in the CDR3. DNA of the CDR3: TGTGCCAGCAGTTCCGTCCATGGAGATACGCAGTATTTT. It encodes CASSSVHGDTQYF.

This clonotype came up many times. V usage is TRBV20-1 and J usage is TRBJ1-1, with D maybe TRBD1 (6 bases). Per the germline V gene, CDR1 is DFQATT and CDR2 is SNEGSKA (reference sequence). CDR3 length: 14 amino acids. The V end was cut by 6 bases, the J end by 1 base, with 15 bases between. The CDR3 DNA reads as TGCAGTGCACCGGGGGACACGGGGAACACTGAAGCTTTCTTT. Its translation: CSAPGDTGNTEAFF.

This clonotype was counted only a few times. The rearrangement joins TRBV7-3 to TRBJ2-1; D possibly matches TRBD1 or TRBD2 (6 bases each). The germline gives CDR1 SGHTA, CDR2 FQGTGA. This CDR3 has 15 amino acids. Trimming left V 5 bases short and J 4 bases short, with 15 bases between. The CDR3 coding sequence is TGTGCCAGCAGCCCAGGGGCTAGCGAGTACAATGAGCAGTTCTTC. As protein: CASSPGASEYNEQFF.

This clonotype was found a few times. CDR3 sequence: CASSPPGGGPTYNEQFF. DNA of the CDR3: TGTGCCAGCTCACCACCCGGCGGGGGCCCCACCTACAATGAGCAGTTCTTC. The chain uses TRBV18 and TRBJ2-1, with D possibly matching TRBD2 (7 bases). Germline-derived CDR1 and CDR2 are KGHSH and LQKENI. V lost 0 bases and J 2 bases, leaving 14 bases between the germline ends. This CDR3 region has 17 residues.

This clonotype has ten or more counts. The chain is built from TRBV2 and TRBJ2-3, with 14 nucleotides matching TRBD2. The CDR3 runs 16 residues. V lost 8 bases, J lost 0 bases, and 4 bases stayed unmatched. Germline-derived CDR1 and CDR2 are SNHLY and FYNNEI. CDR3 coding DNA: TGTGCCAGCCGACTAGCGGGGGGGCCGAGCACAGATACGCAGTATTTT. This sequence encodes CASRLAGGPSTDTQYF.

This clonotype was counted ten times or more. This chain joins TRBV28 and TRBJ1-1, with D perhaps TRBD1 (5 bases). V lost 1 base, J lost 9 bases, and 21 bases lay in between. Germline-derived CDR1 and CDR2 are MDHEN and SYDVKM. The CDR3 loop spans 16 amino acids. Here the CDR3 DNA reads TGTGCCAGCAGTTTATTCAATGCTGGGGCGATATACAAAGCTTTCTTT. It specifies CASSLFNAGAIYKAFF.

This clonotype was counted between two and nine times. The CDR3 is CASSFRQLTGELFF. CDR3 sequence (DNA): TGTGCCAGCAGCTTTCGACAGCTCACCGGGGAGCTGTTTTTT. The V and J genes are TRBV7-9 and TRBJ2-2, with D possibly TRBD1 on 5 matching bases. Germline V lookup: CDR1 SEHNR, CDR2 FQNEAQ (reference sequence). Trimming cost V 3 bases and J 4 bases, with 9 bases left between them. There are 14 residues in the CDR3.

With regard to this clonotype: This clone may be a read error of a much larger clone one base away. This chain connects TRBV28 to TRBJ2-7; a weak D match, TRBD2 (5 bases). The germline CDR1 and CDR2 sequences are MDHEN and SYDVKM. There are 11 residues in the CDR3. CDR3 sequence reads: CVSLEGYEQYF. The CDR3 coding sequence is TGTGTCAGCCTAGAGGGCTACGAGCAGTACTTC.

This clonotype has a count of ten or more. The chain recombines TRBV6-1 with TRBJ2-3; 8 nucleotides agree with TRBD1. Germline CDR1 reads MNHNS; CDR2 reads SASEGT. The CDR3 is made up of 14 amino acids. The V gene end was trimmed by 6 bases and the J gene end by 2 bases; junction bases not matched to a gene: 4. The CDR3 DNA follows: TGTGCCAGCAGGAGGACAGGGCCCACAGATACGCAGTATTTT. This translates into CASRRTGPTDTQYF.

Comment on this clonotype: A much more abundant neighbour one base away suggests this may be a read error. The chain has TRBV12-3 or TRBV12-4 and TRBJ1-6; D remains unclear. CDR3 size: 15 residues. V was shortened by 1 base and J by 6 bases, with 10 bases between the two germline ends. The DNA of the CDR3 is TGTGCCAGCAGTTTAGTAACACAAAGTAATTCACCCCTCCACTTT. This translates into CASSLVTQSNSPLHF.

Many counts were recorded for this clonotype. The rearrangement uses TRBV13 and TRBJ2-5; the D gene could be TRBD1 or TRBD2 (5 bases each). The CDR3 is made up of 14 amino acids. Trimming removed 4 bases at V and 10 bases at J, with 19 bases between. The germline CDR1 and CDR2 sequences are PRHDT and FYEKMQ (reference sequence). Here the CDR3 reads CASSSSLSPRGQYF. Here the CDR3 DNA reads TGTGCCAGCAGCTCGAGCCTTTCCCCGAGGGGCCAGTACTTC. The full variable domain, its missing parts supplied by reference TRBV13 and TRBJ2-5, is AAGVIQSPRHLIKEKRETATLKCYPIPRHDTVYWYQQGPGQDPQFLISFYEKMQSDKGSIPDRFSAQQFSDYHSELNMSSLELGDSALYFCASSSSLSPRGQYFGPGTRLLVL.

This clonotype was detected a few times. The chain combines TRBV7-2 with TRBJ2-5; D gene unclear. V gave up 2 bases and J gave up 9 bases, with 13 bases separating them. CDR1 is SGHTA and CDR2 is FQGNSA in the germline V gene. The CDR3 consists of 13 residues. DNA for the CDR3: TGTGCCAGCAGCTTAACTACCGGCATGGCCCAGTACTTC. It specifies CASSLTTGMAQYF.

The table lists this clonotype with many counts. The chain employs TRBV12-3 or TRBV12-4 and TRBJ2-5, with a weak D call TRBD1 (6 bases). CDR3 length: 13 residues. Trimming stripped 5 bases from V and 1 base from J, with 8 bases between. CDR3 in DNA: TGTGCCAGCAGTCGGGACACCCAAGAGACCCAGTACTTC. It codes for CASSRDTQETQYF.

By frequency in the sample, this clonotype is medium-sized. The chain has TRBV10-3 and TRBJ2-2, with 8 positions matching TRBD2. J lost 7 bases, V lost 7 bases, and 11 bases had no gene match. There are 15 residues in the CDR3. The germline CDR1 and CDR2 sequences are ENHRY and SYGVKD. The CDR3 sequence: CAITPAGGHGGELFF. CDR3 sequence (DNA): TGTGCCATCACCCCCGCGGGGGGACATGGCGGGGAGCTGTTTTTT.

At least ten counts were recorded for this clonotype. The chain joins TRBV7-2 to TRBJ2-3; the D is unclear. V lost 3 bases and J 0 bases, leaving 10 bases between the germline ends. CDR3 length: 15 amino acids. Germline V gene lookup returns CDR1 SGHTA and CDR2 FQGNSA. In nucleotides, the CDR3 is TGTGCCAGCAGCTTTCGGCAGCCGAGCACAGATACGCAGTATTTT. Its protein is CASSFRQPSTDTQYF.

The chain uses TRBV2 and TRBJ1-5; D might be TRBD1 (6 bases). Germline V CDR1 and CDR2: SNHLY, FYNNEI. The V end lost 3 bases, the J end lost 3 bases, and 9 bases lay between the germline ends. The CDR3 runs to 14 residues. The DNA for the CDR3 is TGTGCCAGCAGTGATAGGACAGTCAATCAGCCCCAGCATTTT. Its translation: CASSDRTVNQPQHF.